The clone carrying this T cell receptor (beta chain) has at least ten counts. As yet, its antigen is unknown. This record belongs to a study of T-cell reconstitution after alpha-beta-depleted transplantation in children. General study points: About two months after transplant, alpha-beta T cells reportedly came from several hundred expanded graft clones.

TCRbeta library preparation incorporated unique molecular identifiers. TCRdb ran MiXCR on the PCR reads and lists one entry per CDR3 protein. The sample holds about 200,000 distinct CDR3 sequences, about 6% seen once. The CDR3 totals 13 residues. Looked up from germline, CDR1 is SQVTM and CDR2 is ANQGSEA. The trim removed 5 bases at V and 4 bases at J, leaving 5 bases unmatched. The sequence was obtained from a girl less than two years old with combined immunodeficiency, due to receive a stem cell transplant. The material was PBMCs, obtained before TCRalphabeta/CD19-depleted stem cell transplant. V usage is TRBV29-1 and J usage is TRBJ2-3; 8 bases align to TRBD1. The DNA of the CDR3 is TGCAGCGTTCCGACAGGGGAGGCAGATACGCAGTATTTT. This encodes CSVPTGEADTQYF.